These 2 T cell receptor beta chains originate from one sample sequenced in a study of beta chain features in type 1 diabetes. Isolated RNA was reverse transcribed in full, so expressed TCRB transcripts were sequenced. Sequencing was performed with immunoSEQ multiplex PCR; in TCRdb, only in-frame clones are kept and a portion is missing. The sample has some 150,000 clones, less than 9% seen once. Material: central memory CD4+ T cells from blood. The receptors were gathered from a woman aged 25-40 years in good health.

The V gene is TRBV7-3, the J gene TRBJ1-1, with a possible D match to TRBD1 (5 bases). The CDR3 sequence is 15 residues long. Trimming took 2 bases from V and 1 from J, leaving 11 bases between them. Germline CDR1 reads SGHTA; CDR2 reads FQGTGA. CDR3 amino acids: CASSLQGPPNTEAFF. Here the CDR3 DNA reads TGTGCCAGCAGCTTACAGGGTCCCCCGAACACTGAAGCTTTCTTT.

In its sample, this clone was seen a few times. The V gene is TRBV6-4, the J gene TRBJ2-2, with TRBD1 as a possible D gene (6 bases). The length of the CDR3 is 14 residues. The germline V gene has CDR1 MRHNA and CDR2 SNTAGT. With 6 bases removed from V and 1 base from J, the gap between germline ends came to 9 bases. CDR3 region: CASRVQGNTGELFF. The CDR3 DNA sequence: TGTGCCAGCAGAGTACAGGGGAACACCGGGGAGCTGTTTTTT.